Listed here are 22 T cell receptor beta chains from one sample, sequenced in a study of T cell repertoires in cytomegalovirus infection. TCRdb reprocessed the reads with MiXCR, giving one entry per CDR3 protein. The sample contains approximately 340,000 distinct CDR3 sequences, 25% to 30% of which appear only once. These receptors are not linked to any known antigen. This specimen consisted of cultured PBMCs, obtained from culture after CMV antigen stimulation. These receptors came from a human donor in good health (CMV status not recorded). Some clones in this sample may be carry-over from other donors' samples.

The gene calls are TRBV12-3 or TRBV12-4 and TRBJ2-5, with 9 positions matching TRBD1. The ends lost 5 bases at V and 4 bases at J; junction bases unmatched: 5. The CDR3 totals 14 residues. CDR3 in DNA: TGTGCCAGCAGTGGGACAGGGCACGGAGAGACCCAGTACTTC. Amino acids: CASSGTGHGETQYF.

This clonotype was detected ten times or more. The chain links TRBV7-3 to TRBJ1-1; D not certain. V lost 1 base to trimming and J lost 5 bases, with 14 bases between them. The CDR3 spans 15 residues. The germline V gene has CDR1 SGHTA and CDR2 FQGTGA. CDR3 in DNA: TGTGCCAGCAGCTTAAAAGCCCCTCTAAGGACTGAAGCTTTCTTT. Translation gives CASSLKAPLRTEAFF.

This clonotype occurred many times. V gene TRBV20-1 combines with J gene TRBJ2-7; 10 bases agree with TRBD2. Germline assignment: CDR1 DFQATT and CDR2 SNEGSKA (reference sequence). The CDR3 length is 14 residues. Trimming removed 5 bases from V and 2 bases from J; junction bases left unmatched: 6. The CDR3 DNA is TGCAGTGCTTCTAGCGGGAGTTCCCCCTACGAGCAGTACTTC. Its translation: CSASSGSSPYEQYF.

CDR3 in amino acids: CATSRRQGDNSPLHF. CDR3 nucleotides: TGTGCCACCAGCAGACGACAGGGTGATAATTCACCCCTCCACTTT. J is TRBJ1-6 and V is TRBV15, with 7 bases identical to TRBD1. V trimming: 2 bases; J trimming: 5 bases; junction bases outside the gene matches: 3. The CDR3 consists of 15 residues. Germline CDR1 reads LNHNV; CDR2 reads YYDKDF (reference sequence).

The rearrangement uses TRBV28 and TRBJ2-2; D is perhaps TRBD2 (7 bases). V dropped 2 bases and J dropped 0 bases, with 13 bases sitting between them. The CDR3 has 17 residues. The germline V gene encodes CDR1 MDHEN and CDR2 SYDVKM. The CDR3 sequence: CASSLSWGGANTGELFF. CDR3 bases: TGTGCCAGCAGTTTAAGTTGGGGGGGCGCGAACACCGGGGAGCTGTTTTTT.

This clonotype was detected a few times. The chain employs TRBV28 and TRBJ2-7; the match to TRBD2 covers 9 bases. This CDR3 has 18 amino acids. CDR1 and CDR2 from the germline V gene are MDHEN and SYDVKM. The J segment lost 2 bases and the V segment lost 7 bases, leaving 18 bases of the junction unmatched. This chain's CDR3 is CASTTPRKTSGSPYEQYF. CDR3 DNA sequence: TGTGCCAGCACCACACCCCGTAAGACTAGCGGTTCTCCCTACGAGCAGTACTTC.

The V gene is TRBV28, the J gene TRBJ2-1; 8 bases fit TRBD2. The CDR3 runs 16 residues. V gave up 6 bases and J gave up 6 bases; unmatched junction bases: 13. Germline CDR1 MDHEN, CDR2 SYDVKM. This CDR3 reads CASSIIPGRARNEQFF. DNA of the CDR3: TGTGCCAGCAGCATTATCCCCGGGAGGGCGCGCAATGAGCAGTTCTTC.

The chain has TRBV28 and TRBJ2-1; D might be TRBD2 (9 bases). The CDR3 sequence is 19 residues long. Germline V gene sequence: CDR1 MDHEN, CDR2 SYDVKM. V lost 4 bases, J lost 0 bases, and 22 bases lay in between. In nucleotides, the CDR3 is TGTGCCAGCAGTTCCCCCTCTAGCGGGACAGGAGGCTCCTACAATGAGCAGTTCTTC. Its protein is CASSSPSSGTGGSYNEQFF.

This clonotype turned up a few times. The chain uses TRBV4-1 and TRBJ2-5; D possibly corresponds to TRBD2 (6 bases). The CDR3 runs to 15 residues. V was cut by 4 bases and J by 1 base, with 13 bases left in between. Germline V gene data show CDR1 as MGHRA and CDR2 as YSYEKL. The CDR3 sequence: CASSPRVGGQETQYF. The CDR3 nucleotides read TGCGCCAGCAGCCCCAGAGTGGGGGGCCAAGAGACCCAGTACTTC.

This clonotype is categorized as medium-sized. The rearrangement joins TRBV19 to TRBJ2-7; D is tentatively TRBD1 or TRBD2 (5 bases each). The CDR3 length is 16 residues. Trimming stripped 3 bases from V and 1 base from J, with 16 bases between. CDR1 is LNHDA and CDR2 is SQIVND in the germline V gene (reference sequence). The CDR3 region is CASSMSYDSGSYEQYF. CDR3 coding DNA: TGTGCCAGTAGTATGTCCTACGACAGCGGATCCTACGAGCAGTACTTC. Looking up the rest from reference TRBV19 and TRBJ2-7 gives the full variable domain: DGGITQSPKYLFRKEGQNVTLSCEQNLNHDAMYWYRQDPGQGLRLIYYSQIVNDFQKGDIAEGYSVSREKKESFPLTVTSAQKNPTAFYLCASSMSYDSGSYEQYFGPGTRLTVT.

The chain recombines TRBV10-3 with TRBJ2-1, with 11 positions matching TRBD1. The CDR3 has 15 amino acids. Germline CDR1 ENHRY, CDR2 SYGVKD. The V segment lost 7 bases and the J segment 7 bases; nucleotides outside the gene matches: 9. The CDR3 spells CAITNRDRGKNEQFF. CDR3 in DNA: TGTGCCATCACTAACCGGGACAGGGGGAAAAATGAGCAGTTCTTC.

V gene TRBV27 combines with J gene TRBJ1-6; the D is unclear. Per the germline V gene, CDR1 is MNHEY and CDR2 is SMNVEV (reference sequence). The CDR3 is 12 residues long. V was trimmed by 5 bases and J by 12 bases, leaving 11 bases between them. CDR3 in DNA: TGTGCCAGCAGTCGGAAAAAGGGACCCCTCCACTTT. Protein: CASSRKKGPLHF.

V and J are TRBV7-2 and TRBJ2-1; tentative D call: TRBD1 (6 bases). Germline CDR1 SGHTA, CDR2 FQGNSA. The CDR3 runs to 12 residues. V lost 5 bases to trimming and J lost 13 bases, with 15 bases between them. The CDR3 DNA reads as TGTGCCAGCAGCCCACTAGACAGGTCCCAGTTCTTC. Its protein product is CASSPLDRSQFF.

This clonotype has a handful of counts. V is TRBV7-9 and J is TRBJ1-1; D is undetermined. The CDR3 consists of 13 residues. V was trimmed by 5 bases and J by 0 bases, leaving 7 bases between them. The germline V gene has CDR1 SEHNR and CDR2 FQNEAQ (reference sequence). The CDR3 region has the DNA TGTGCCAGCAGCCTCCATATGAACACTGAAGCTTTCTTT. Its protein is CASSLHMNTEAFF.

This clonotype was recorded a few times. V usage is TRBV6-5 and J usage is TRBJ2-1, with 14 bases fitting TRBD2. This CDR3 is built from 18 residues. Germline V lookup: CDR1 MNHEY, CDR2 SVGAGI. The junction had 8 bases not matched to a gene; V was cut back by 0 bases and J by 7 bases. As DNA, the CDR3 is TGTGCCAGCAGTTACTCGAGCCCGGGACTAGCGGGAGAGAATGAGCAGTTCTTC. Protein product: CASSYSSPGLAGENEQFF.

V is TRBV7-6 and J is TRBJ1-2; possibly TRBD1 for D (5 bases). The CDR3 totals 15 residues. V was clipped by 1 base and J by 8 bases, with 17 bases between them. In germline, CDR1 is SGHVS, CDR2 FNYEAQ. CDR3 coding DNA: TGTGCCAGCAGCTTAGGCCTAAAGGGGATTGACGGCTACACCTTC. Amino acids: CASSLGLKGIDGYTF.

The DNA of the CDR3 is TGTGCCAGCAGCGAGACAGGCTTTAATGAAAAACTGTTTTTT. Translated: CASSETGFNEKLFF. This chain connects TRBV5-4 to TRBJ1-4, with a possible D match to TRBD1 (6 bases). Trimming took 4 bases from V and 4 from J, leaving 11 bases between them. The CDR3 is 14 amino acids. Per the germline V gene, CDR1 is SGHNT and CDR2 is YYREEE (reference sequence).

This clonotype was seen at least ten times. CDR3 nucleotide sequence: TGTGCCAGCAGTGAAGCAGGGGGGAAGGATTCACCCCTCCACTTT. Translated: CASSEAGGKDSPLHF. The rearrangement links TRBV6-1 to TRBJ1-6, with a weak D call TRBD1 (6 bases). V was shortened by 0 bases and J by 8 bases, with 11 bases between the two germline ends. The CDR3 runs 15 residues. Per germline, CDR1 MNHNS and CDR2 SASEGT.

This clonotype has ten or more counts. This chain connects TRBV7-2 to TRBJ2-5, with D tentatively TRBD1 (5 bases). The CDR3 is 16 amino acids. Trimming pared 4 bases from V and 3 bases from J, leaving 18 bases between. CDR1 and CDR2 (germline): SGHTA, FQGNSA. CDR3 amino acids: CASSYRSRVTKETQYF. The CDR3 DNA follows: TGTGCCAGCAGCTATAGGTCCAGGGTGACGAAAGAGACCCAGTACTTC.

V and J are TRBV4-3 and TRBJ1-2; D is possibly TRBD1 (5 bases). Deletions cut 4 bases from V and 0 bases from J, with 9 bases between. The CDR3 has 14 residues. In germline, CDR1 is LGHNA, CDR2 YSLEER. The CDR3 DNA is TGCGCCAGCAGCCGGACGACAGCTAACTATGGCTACACCTTC. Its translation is CASSRTTANYGYTF.

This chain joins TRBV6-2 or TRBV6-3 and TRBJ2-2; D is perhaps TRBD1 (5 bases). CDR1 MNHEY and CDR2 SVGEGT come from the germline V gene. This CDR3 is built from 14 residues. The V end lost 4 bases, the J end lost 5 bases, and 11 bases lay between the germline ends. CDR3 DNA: TGTGCCAGCAGTTTCTGGGGCGCGACCGGGGAGCTGTTTTTT. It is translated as CASSFWGATGELFF.

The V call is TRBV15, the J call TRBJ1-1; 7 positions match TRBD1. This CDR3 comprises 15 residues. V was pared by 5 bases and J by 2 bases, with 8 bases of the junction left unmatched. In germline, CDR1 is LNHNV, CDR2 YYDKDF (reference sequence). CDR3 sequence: CATSSTTGANTEAFF. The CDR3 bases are TGTGCCACCAGCTCTACCACAGGGGCAAACACTGAAGCTTTCTTT. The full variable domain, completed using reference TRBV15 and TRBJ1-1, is DAMVIQNPRYQVTQFGKPVTLSCSQTLNHNVMYWYQQKSSQAPKLLFHYYDKDFNNEADTPDNFQSRRPNTSFCFLDIRSPGLGDTAMYLCATSSTTGANTEAFFGQGTRLTVV.